This is a list of T cell receptor beta chains from one sample in a study of OX40 agonist ivuxolimab in advanced cancers. TCRdb's table, derived via immunoSEQ multiplex PCR, lists solely in-frame clones and lacks some. Counted here are more than 75,000 clones, around 87% occurring once; the ten biggest clones make up approximately 0.3%. Sample: CD4+ or CD8+ T cells sorted from blood, taken in a trial of the OX40 agonist ivuxolimab. These receptors were taken from an adult with an advanced solid tumor such as melanoma, head and neck, liver or kidney cancer. The CDR3 runs from the conserved cysteine through the conserved F or W. The D gene is left open where the match is weak. For some rows the clone size is stated as once, few or many, or as a class when expanded; others skip it.

D	V	J	size	CDR3	DNA
NA	TRBV5-1	TRBJ2-3	NA	CASSPRGQSTDTQYF	TGCGCCAGCAGCCCCAGAGGGCAGAGCACAGATACGCAGTATTTT
NA	TRBV6-4	TRBJ2-3	NA	CASSDSPFRGTDTQYF	TGTGCCAGCAGTGACTCTCCCTTCAGGGGCACAGATACGCAGTATTTT
TRBD1	TRBV5-1	TRBJ2-1	NA	CASSLTGGHNEQFF	TGCGCCAGCAGCTTGACAGGGGGGCACAATGAGCAGTTCTTC
NA	TRBV28	TRBJ1-4	NA	CASSFQGKDEKLFF	TGTGCCAGCAGTTTCCAGGGGAAAGATGAAAAACTGTTTTTT
NA	TRBV5-4	TRBJ1-1	NA	CASSQTTVGEAFF	TGTGCCAGCAGCCAAACGACAGTGGGGGAAGCTTTCTTT
NA	TRBV29-1	TRBJ1-1	NA	CSAMGTGGTTEAFF	TGCAGCGCAATGGGGACGGGGGGTACCACTGAAGCTTTCTTT
TRBD2	TRBV5-1	TRBJ2-5	NA	CASSTGLAGQETQYF	TGCGCCAGCAGCACCGGACTAGCGGGACAAGAGACCCAGTACTTC
NA	TRBV2	TRBJ1-1	NA	CASGAGTSRTEAFF	TGTGCCAGCGGGGCTGGGACTTCGAGGACTGAAGCTTTCTTT
NA	TRBV6-1	TRBJ1-2	NA	CASSEMNPGATGKGGYTF	TGTGCCAGCAGTGAAATGAATCCGGGGGCTACGGGAAAAGGGGGCTACACCTTC
NA	TRBV29-1	TRBJ1-1	NA	CSVGVRSRAFF	TGCAGCGTAGGAGTAAGGTCCCGGGCTTTCTTT
NA	TRBV29-1	TRBJ1-2	NA	CSVSLGSEGYTF	TGCAGCGTTTCTTTGGGGTCGGAAGGCTACACCTTC
NA	TRBV2	TRBJ1-6	few	CASSLKWAGDSPLHF	TGTGCCAGCAGCCTTAAGTGGGCCGGGGATTCACCCCTCCACTTT
TRBD1	TRBV7-2	TRBJ1-4	NA	CASSPGQGNEKLFF	TGTGCCAGCAGCCCAGGACAGGGCAATGAAAAACTGTTTTTT
NA	TRBV28	TRBJ2-7	NA	CASSFRMEIGGYEQYF	TGTGCCAGCAGTTTTCGAATGGAGATTGGGGGCTACGAGCAGTACTTC
NA	TRBV6-1	TRBJ2-4	NA	CASRTDLAKNIQYF	TGTGCCAGCAGGACAGACCTAGCCAAAAACATTCAGTACTTC
NA	TRBV5-6	TRBJ2-3	NA	CASSSGPLTDTQYF	TGTGCCAGCAGCTCGGGACCACTCACAGATACGCAGTATTTT
TRBD1	TRBV12-5	TRBJ2-1	NA	CASGAGTGGAWEQFF	TGTGCTAGTGGGGCCGGGACAGGGGGCGCGTGGGAACAGTTCTTC
TRBD1	TRBV6-6	TRBJ1-5	few	CASRGQGVNQPQHF	TGTGCCAGCAGGGGACAGGGGGTCAATCAGCCCCAGCATTTT
NA	TRBV5-1	TRBJ2-1	NA	CASSGDLEGQFF	TGCGCCAGCAGCGGCGACCTGGAGGGGCAGTTCTTC
NA	TRBV9	TRBJ2-3	NA	CASSVATRGRVTQYF	TGTGCCAGCAGCGTAGCTACCCGGGGCAGGGTCACGCAGTATTTT
NA	TRBV19	TRBJ1-1	NA	CASSIPINNRGTEAFF	TGTGCCAGTAGTATTCCGATCAATAACCGGGGTACTGAAGCTTTCTTT
NA	TRBV15	TRBJ1-2	NA	CATSIDRGGPNGYTF	TGTGCCACCAGCATAGATCGCGGAGGCCCAAATGGCTACACCTTC